This TCR beta chain derives from a study of CD8+CD57+ T cells in acquired aplastic anemia. Turning to the study itself: The DNA of sorted CD4+ and CD8+ cells averaged about 3 ug.

Study results and caveats: Over 25 shared CD8+ CDR3s appeared highly expressed within patients' immunodominant clones. Patients and controls had CD8+ Simpson's diversity values that were not significantly distinct.

Turning to this clonotype: The antigen remains undetermined. The junction differs from germline at one of its ends, possibly a read error.

Patients selected for sequencing had displayed CD8+CD57+ cell expansion by flow cytometry. Severe acquired aplastic anemia was diagnosed in all patients. Investigators profiled TCR beta VDJ and CDR3 from genomic DNA template. In TCRdb, the reads were re-called with MiXCR into one record per CDR3 protein. The sample consists of about 220,000 distinct CDR3 sequences, around half of them appearing once. In germline, CDR1 is MNHNY, CDR2 SVGAGI (reference sequence). This CDR3 region has 18 residues. Specimen: sorted CD4+, CD8+, or CD8+CD57+ T cells (not recorded which) from PBMCs. The chain links TRBV6-6 to TRBJ1-6, with D perhaps TRBD1 (6 bases). The TCR sequence derives from a human donor with aplastic anemia. DNA for the CDR3: TGTGCCATCAGTGAACTTGGCAGGGGTAGCTCCTATAATTCACCCCTCCACTTT. Translating it yields CAISELGRGSSYNSPLHF.